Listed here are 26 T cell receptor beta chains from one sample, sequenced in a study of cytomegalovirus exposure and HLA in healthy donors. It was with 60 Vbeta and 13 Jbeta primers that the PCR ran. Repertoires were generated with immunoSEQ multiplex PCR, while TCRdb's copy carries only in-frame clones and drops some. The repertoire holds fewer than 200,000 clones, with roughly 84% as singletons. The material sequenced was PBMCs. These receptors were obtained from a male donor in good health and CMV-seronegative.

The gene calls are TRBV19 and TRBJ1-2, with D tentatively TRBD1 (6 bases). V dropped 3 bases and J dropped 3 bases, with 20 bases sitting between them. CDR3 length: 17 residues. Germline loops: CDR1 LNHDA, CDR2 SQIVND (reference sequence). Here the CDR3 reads CASSILGLDSFYYGYTF. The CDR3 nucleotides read TGTGCCAGTAGTATTCTGGGCCTGGACAGTTTTTACTATGGCTACACCTTC.

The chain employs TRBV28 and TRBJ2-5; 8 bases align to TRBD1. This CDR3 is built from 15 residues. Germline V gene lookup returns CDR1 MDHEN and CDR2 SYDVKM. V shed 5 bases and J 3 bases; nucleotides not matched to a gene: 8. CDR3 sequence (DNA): TGTGCCAGCAGTCTCGGACAGGGCAGGGAAGAGACCCAGTACTTC. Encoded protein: CASSLGQGREETQYF.

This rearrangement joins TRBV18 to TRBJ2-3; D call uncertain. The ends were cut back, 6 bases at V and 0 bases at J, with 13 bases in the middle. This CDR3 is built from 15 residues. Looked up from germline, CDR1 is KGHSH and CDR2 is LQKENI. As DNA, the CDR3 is TGTGCCAGCTCGAAACGCGACGGGAGCACAGATACGCAGTATTTT. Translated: CASSKRDGSTDTQYF.

CDR3 bases: TGTGCCAGCAGCTTGGGTACAGACTATGGCTACACCTTC. Protein: CASSLGTDYGYTF. This chain joins TRBV11-2 and TRBJ1-2, with unresolved D. CDR1 is SGHAT and CDR2 is FQNNGV in the germline V gene. The germline V and J ends were trimmed by 3 bases and 3 bases, with 8 bases remaining between them. The CDR3 extends over 13 amino acids.

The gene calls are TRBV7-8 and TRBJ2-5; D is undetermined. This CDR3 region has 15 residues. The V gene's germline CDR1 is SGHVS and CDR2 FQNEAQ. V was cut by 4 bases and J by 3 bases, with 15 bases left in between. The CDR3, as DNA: TGTGCCAGCAGCTCTTCCTGGGCGCGTAAAGAGACCCAGTACTTC. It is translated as CASSSSWARKETQYF.

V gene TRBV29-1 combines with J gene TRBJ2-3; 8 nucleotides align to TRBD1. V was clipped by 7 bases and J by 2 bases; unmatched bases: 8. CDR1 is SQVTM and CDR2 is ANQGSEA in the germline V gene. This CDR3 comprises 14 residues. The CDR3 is CSARTGGFTDTQYF. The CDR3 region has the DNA TGCAGCGCCCGAACAGGGGGGTTCACAGATACGCAGTATTTT.

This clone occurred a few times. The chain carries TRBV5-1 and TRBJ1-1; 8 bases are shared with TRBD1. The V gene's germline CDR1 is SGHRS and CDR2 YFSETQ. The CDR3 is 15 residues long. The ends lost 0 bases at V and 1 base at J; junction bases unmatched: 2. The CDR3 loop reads CASSLATGANTEAFF. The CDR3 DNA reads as TGCGCCAGCAGCTTGGCGACAGGGGCGAACACTGAAGCTTTCTTT.

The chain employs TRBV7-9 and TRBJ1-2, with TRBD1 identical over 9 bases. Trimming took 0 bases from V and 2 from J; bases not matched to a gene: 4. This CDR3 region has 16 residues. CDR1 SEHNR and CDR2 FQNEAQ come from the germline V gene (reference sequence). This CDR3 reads CASSLAAGQGNYGYTF. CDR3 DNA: TGTGCCAGCAGCTTAGCCGCGGGACAGGGAAACTATGGCTACACCTTC.

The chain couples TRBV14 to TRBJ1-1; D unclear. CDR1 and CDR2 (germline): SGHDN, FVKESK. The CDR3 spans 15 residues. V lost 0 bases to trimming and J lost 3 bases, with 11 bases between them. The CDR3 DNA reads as TGTGCCAGCAGCCAAGATCAGGTGCGTGACACTGAAGCTTTCTTT. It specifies CASSQDQVRDTEAFF. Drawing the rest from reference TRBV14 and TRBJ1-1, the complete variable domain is EAGVTQFPSHSVIEKGQTVTLRCDPISGHDNLYWYRRVMGKEIKFLLHFVKESKQDESGMPNNRFLAERTGGTYSTLKVQPAELEDSGVYFCASSQDQVRDTEAFFGQGTRLTVV.

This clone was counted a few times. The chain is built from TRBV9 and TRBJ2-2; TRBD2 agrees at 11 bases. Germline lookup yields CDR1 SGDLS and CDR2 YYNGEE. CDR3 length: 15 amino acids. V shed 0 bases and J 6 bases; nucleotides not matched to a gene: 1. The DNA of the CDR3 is TGTGCCAGCAGCGTAGTAGCGGGAGGGCCCGGGGAGCTGTTTTTT. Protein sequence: CASSVVAGGPGELFF.

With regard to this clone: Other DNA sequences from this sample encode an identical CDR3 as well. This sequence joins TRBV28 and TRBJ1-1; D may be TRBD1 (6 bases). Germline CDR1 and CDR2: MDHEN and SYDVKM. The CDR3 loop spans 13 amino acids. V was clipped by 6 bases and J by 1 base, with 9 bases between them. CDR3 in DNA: TGTGCCAGCAGGAAGACAGGGAACACTGAAGCTTTCTTT. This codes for CASRKTGNTEAFF.

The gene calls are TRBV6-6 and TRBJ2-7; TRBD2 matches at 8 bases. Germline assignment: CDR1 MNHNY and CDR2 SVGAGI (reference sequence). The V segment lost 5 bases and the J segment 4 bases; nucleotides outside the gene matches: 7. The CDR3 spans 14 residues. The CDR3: CASSHGGAAYEQYF. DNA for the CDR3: TGTGCCAGCAGTCACGGGGGGGCAGCGTACGAGCAGTACTTC.

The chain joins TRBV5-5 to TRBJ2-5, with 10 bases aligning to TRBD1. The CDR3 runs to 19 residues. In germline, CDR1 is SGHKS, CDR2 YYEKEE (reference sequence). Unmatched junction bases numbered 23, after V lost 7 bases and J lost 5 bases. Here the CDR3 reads CASSRSVRDRGVLFETQYF. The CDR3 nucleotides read TGTGCCAGCTCCCGAAGCGTCCGGGACAGGGGTGTTTTATTCGAGACCCAGTACTTC.

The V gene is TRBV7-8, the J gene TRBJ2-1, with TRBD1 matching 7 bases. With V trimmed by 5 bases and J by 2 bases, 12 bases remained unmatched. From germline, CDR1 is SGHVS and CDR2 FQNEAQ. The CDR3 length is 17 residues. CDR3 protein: CASSGGQSYDAYNEQFF. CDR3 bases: TGTGCCAGCAGCGGGGGACAGTCCTACGACGCCTACAATGAGCAGTTCTTC.

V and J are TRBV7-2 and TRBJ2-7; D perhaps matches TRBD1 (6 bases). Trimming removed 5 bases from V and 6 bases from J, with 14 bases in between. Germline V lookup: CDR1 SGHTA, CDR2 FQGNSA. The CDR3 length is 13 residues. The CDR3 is CASSPGAVTEQYF. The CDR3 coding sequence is TGTGCCAGCAGCCCAGGGGCGGTAACCGAGCAGTACTTC.

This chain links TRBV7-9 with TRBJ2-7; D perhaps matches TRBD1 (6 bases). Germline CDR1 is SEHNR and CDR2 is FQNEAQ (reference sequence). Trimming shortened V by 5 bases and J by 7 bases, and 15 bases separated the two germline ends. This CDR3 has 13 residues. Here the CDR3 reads CASSADSAREQYF. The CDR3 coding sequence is TGTGCCAGCAGCGCGGACAGCGCGAGAGAGCAGTACTTC. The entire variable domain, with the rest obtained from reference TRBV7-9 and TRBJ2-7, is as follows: DTGVSQNPRHKITKRGQNVTFRCDPISEHNRLYWYRQTLGQGPEFLTYFQNEAQLEKSRLLSDRFSAERPKGSFSTLEIQRTEQGDSAMYLCASSADSAREQYFGPGTRLTVT.

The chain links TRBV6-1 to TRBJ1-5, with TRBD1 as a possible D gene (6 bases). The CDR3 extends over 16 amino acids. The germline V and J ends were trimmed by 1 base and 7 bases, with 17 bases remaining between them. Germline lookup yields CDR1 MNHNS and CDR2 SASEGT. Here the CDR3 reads CASSEGGQGTGQPQHF. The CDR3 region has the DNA TGTGCCAGCAGTGAAGGGGGTCAGGGGACGGGACAGCCCCAGCATTTT.

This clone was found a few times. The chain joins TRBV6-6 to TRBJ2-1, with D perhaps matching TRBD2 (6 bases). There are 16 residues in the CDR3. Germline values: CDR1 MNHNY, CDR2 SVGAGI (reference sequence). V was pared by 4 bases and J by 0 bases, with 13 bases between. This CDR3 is CASSSLSGASYNEQFF. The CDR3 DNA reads TGTGCCAGCAGTTCCCTTAGCGGAGCCTCCTACAATGAGCAGTTCTTC.

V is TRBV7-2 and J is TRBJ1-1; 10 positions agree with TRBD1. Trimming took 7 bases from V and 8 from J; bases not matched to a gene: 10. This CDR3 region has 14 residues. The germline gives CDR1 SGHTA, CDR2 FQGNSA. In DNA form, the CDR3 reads TGTGCCAGCACCCTCGGGACAGGGGCCCGAGAAGCTTTCTTT. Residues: CASTLGTGAREAFF. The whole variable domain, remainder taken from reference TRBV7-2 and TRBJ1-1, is GAGVSQSPSNKVTEKGKDVELRCDPISGHTALYWYRQSLGQGLEFLIYFQGNSAPDKSGLPSDRFSAERTGGSVSTLTIQRTQQEDSAVYLCASTLGTGAREAFFGQGTRLTVV.

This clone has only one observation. CDR3 DNA: TGCGCCAGCAGCCCACAGGGGGTAGTACCCTACGAGCAGTACTTC. Translating gives CASSPQGVVPYEQYF. The chain combines TRBV5-1 with TRBJ2-7; 8 nucleotides match TRBD1. CDR3 length: 15 amino acids. Germline V gene lookup returns CDR1 SGHRS and CDR2 YFSETQ. The V segment lost 4 bases and the J segment 2 bases; nucleotides outside the gene matches: 8.

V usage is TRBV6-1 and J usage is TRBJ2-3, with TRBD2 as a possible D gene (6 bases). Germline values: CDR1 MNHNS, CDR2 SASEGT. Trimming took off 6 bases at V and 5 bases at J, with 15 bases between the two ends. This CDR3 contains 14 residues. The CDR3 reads CASSTLGGGDTQYF. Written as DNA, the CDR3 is TGTGCCAGCAGCACGTTGGGGGGTGGAGATACGCAGTATTTT.

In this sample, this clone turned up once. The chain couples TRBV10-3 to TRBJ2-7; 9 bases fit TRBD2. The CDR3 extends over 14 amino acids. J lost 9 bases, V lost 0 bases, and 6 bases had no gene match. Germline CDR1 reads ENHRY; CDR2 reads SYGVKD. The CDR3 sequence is CAISESGGRVGQYF. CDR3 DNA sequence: TGTGCCATCAGTGAGTCGGGCGGGAGGGTTGGGCAGTACTTC.

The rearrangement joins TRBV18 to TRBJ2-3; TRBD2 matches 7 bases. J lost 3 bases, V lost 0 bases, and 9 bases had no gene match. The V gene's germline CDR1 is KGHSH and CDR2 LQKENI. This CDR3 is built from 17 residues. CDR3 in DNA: TGTGCCAGCTCACCACCTCGTGGGACCGGGGGGACAGATACGCAGTATTTT. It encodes CASSPPRGTGGTDTQYF.

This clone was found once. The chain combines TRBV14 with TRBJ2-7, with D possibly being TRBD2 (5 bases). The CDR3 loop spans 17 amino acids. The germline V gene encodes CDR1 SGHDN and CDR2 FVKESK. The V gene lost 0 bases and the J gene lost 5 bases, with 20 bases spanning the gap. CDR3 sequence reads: CASSQEGFPGLPDEQYF. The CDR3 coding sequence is TGTGCCAGCAGCCAAGAAGGCTTCCCAGGACTCCCCGACGAGCAGTACTTC.

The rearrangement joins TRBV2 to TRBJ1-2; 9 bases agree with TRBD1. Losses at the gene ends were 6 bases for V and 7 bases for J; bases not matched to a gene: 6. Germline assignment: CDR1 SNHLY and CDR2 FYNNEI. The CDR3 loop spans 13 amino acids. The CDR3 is CASRIQGAGGYTF. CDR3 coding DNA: TGTGCCAGCAGGATACAGGGGGCGGGTGGCTACACCTTC.

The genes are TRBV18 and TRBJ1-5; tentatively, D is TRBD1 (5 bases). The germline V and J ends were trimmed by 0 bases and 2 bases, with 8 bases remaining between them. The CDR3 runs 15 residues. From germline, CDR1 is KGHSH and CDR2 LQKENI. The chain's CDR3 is CASSPPGGGNQPQHF. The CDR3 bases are TGTGCCAGCTCACCACCGGGGGGTGGCAATCAGCCCCAGCATTTT.